This T cell receptor beta chain was recovered during a study of Ad26.COV2.S vaccination and SARS-CoV-2 variants. Study-wide background: Donor was in the COV1001 Ad26.COV2.S trial arm.

Repertoires were generated with immunoSEQ multiplex PCR, while TCRdb's copy carries only in-frame clones and drops some. The table includes approximately 250,000 clones, around 88% detected once. Treatment noted: some 19 received Ad26.COV2.S at low or high dose, single or two shots; 5 received placebo; per-sample allocation not given. The investigators took samples on day 63 after the first vaccine or placebo injection. Findings of the study overall: Quantification of TCR breadth and depth may have yielded underestimates of total T cell responses. Substantial breadth in spike-specific CD8+ and CD4+ T cell responses was reportedly seen after vaccination.

As regards this clone: The target antigen is unknown.

This specimen was peripheral blood, taken in a trial of Ad26.COV2.S vaccine versus placebo. The TCR sequence derives from a person aged 18-65 years who received the Ad26.COV2.S COVID-19 vaccine or a placebo.

The CDR3 sequence: CASSFERESPHEQYV. The CDR3 nucleotides read TGTGCCAGCAGCTTCGAGCGGGAGTCCCCCCACGAGCAGTACGTC. V and J are TRBV11-3 and TRBJ2-7, with 8 positions matching TRBD2. Looked up from germline, CDR1 is SGHNT and CDR2 is YENEEA. Trimming cost V 3 bases and J 5 bases; bases outside gene matches: 9. The length of the CDR3 is 15 residues.